This T cell receptor beta chain was captured in a study of cytomegalovirus exposure and HLA in healthy donors. Findings and caveats of the study: A later analysis reportedly found that, within productive TCRs, an Asian-associated ancestry cluster had fewer N-insertions than the mean observed across the roughly 690 donors. Solely CMV serostatus was available to characterize immune exposure. TCR beta sequences reportedly predicted the HLA-A and HLA-B alleles of most subjects accurately.

Germline values: CDR1 SNHLY, CDR2 FYNNEI. V shed 4 bases and J shed 7 bases, with 17 bases lying between them. The CDR3 has 15 residues. To note about this clone: Its matching antigen is unknown.

Both 60 Vbeta primers and 13 Jbeta primers went into the PCR. TCRdb's table, derived via immunoSEQ multiplex PCR, lists solely in-frame clones and lacks some. Of about 200,000 clones listed, 75% to 85% are singletons. V gene TRBV2 combines with J gene TRBJ2-1; perhaps TRBD2 as D (6 bases). The TCR sequence derives from a male donor in good health and CMV-seropositive. Sequencing used PBMCs. In DNA, the CDR3 is TGTGCCAGCAGTGCGGAGGGGCCGGGGTATAATGAGCAGTTCTTC. It codes for CASSAEGPGYNEQFF. The full variable domain, rest sourced from reference TRBV2 and TRBJ2-1, is EPEVTQTPSHQVTQMGQEVILRCVPISNHLYFYWYRQILGQKVEFLVSFYNNEISEKSEIFDDQFSVERPDGSNFTLKIRSTKLEDSAMYFCASSAEGPGYNEQFFGPGTRLTVL.